This TCR beta chain was captured in a study of blood T cell repertoires in COVID-19. Study-wide context: The United States, Italy and Spain supplied acute and convalescent COVID-19 samples.

CDR3 length equals 13 residues. V was shortened by 0 bases and J by 6 bases, with 9 bases between the two germline ends. In germline, CDR1 is GTSNPN, CDR2 SVGIG (reference sequence). The method was immunoSEQ multiplex PCR; TCRdb's version includes in-frame clones alone and lacks a portion of them. The data show over 120,000 clones, approximately 88% seen once. The sequenced material came from peripheral blood. The rearrangement links TRBV30 to TRBJ1-5, with D possibly being TRBD1 (5 bases). The clonotype was recovered from a man between 65 and 80 years old with acute or convalescent COVID-19. The CDR3 region is CAWSVTVGQPQHF. The CDR3 nucleotides read TGTGCCTGGAGTGTGACAGTGGGTCAGCCCCAGCATTTT.